What follows are 25 T cell receptor beta chains derived from one specimen sequenced in a study of response to subunit inactivated influenza vaccine. TCRdb analysed the RT-PCR reads with MiXCR anew, one entry per CDR3 protein. The table has about half a million distinct CDR3 sequences, less than 8% seen once. The source material was PBMCs from blood, sampled roughly 24 months after vaccination. The origin of the receptors is a man between 50 and 69 years old who received an inactivated influenza vaccine.

This clonotype was seen only a few times. This CDR3 reads CASSPPGGYTF. The CDR3 nucleotides read TGTGCCAGCAGCCCCCCAGGCGGCTACACCTTC. V and J are TRBV12-3 or TRBV12-4 and TRBJ1-2; D not certain. CDR3 length equals 11 residues. The germline V and J ends were trimmed by 6 bases and 8 bases, with 10 bases remaining between them.

There are a few counts of this clonotype. The chain links TRBV20-1 to TRBJ2-1; D possibly corresponds to TRBD2 (7 bases). The ends were cut back, 2 bases at V and 7 bases at J, with 15 bases in the middle. Germline lookup yields CDR1 DFQATT and CDR2 SNEGSKA (reference sequence). The CDR3 length is 14 residues. Written as DNA, the CDR3 is TGCAGTGCTAGACGGGGGGCCAGCAGTAATGAGCAGTTCTTC. Protein product: CSARRGASSNEQFF.

This clonotype has just a few counts. The V gene is TRBV7-9, the J gene TRBJ1-2; D remains unclear. CDR1 and CDR2 (germline): SEHNR, FQNEAQ (reference sequence). Trimming cost V 2 bases and J 6 bases, with 13 bases left between them. The CDR3 totals 14 residues. The CDR3 DNA follows: TGTGCCAGCAGCTTAATGGTGCTAGGGAATGGCTACACCTTC. Translation: CASSLMVLGNGYTF.

This clonotype appeared many times. The J gene is TRBJ2-7, the V gene TRBV28, with D maybe TRBD2 (6 bases). Trimming stripped 3 bases from V and 4 bases from J, with 10 bases between. The CDR3 is 13 amino acids. CDR1 is MDHEN and CDR2 is SYDVKM in the germline V gene. The CDR3 DNA is TGTGCCAGCAGTTTCAGAGGGACTTACGAGCAGTACTTC. Translation: CASSFRGTYEQYF.

The gene calls are TRBV28 and TRBJ2-6; a weak D match, TRBD1 (5 bases). The CDR3 has 16 residues. The V end was cut by 3 bases, the J end by 0 bases, with 9 bases between. In germline, CDR1 is MDHEN, CDR2 SYDVKM. In nucleotides, the CDR3 is TGTGCCAGCAGTTTGGCACAGGTCTCTGGGGCCAACGTCCTGACTTTC. Amino acids: CASSLAQVSGANVLTF.

The chain combines TRBV6-5 with TRBJ2-3, with D unresolved. CDR3 size: 15 residues. V lost 0 bases to trimming and J lost 0 bases, with 7 bases between them. Germline CDR1 is MNHEY and CDR2 is SVGAGI. In DNA form, the CDR3 reads TGTGCCAGCAGTTACTCGCCGCTTAGCACAGATACGCAGTATTTT. Translation gives CASSYSPLSTDTQYF.

The chain has TRBV7-6 and TRBJ2-5; a possible D gene is TRBD1 (5 bases). The CDR3 is made up of 15 amino acids. Trimming removed 4 bases from V and 0 bases from J, with 12 bases in between. CDR1 SGHVS and CDR2 FNYEAQ come from the germline V gene. The CDR3 protein is CASSSDRTYQETQYF. CDR3 bases: TGTGCCAGCAGCTCCGACAGAACGTACCAAGAGACCCAGTACTTC.

This clonotype was found many times. The chain is built from TRBV12-3 or TRBV12-4 and TRBJ1-5; D remains ambiguous. V was clipped by 3 bases and J by 7 bases, with 13 bases between them. The length of the CDR3 is 14 residues. CDR3 residues: CASSFPGSWQPQHF. The CDR3 DNA reads TGTGCCAGCAGTTTTCCGGGGAGTTGGCAGCCCCAGCATTTT.

This clonotype was detected a few times. This rearrangement joins TRBV6-5 to TRBJ2-5; the match to TRBD1 covers 8 bases. The CDR3 is 14 residues long. CDR1 and CDR2 from the germline V gene are MNHEY and SVGAGI. V lost 2 bases, J lost 4 bases, and 3 bases stayed unmatched. CDR3 in amino acids: CASSYDRGRETQYF. DNA for the CDR3: TGTGCCAGCAGTTACGACAGGGGACGAGAGACCCAGTACTTC.

This clonotype was counted between two and nine times. V gene TRBV5-1 combines with J gene TRBJ2-7, with no clear D. The CDR3 covers 13 residues. The V gene lost 0 bases and the J gene lost 3 bases, with 7 bases spanning the gap. Germline V CDR1 and CDR2: SGHRS, YFSETQ. Here the CDR3 reads CASSLDVYYEQYF. In DNA, the CDR3 is TGCGCCAGCAGCTTGGACGTTTACTACGAGCAGTACTTC.

Of note for this clonotype: Germline is not matched at one junction end, which may reflect a read error. The V gene is TRBV7-2, the J gene TRBJ1-2, with D uncertain. CDR1 and CDR2 from the germline V gene are SGHTA and FQGNSA. The CDR3 runs 11 residues. The CDR3: CASSLGVRAYF. The CDR3 DNA follows: TGTGCCAGCAGCTTAGGGGTCCGAGCTTACTTC.

This rearrangement joins TRBV7-9 to TRBJ2-2; D is ambiguous. This CDR3 region has 16 residues. The V gene lost 8 bases and the J gene lost 4 bases, with 20 bases spanning the gap. In germline, CDR1 is SEHNR, CDR2 FQNEAQ (reference sequence). In DNA form, the CDR3 reads TGTGCCAGCGACGCCATTGGTTTAACGGGCACCGGGGAGCTGTTTTTT. Amino acid sequence: CASDAIGLTGTGELFF.

This clonotype was observed many times. V gene TRBV20-1 combines with J gene TRBJ1-5; D uncertain. Between the trimmed V and J ends, which lost 3 bases and 3 bases, there was a span of 15 bases. The CDR3 extends over 15 amino acids. The V gene's germline CDR1 is DFQATT and CDR2 SNEGSKA (reference sequence). The CDR3 nucleotides read TGCAGTGCTAGCGTGTCGAAGGCTACCAATCAGCCCCAGCATTTT. Protein: CSASVSKATNQPQHF.

The genes are TRBV5-5 and TRBJ1-2; unclear D gene. Germline V gene data show CDR1 as SGHKS and CDR2 as YYEKEE (reference sequence). With 0 bases removed from V and 1 base from J, the gap between germline ends came to 7 bases. This CDR3 has 14 amino acids. CDR3: CASSLGSFNYGYTF. DNA of the CDR3: TGTGCCAGCAGCTTGGGCAGCTTTAACTATGGCTACACCTTC.

The sample holds many counts of this clonotype. This rearrangement joins TRBV6-6 to TRBJ2-7, with D unresolved. CDR3 length: 13 amino acids. In germline, CDR1 is MNHNY, CDR2 SVGAGI (reference sequence). Between the trimmed V and J ends, which lost 7 bases and 3 bases, there was a span of 13 bases. CDR3 DNA sequence: TGTGCCAGCACCGCCCGCGCCTTCTACGAGCAGTACTTC. Its translation: CASTARAFYEQYF.

This clonotype has at least ten counts. The chain uses TRBV2 and TRBJ2-1; TRBD2 aligns across 9 bases. The V gene end was trimmed by 6 bases and the J gene end by 7 bases; junction bases not matched to a gene: 7. This CDR3 contains 14 residues. From germline, CDR1 is SNHLY and CDR2 FYNNEI. CDR3 nucleotide sequence: TGTGCCAGCAGATTTAGACTAGCGGTAAATGAGCAGTTCTTC. It encodes CASRFRLAVNEQFF.

The chain uses TRBV20-1 and TRBJ2-1, with D possibly TRBD2 on 6 matching bases. The CDR3 contains 15 residues. Germline CDR1 reads DFQATT; CDR2 reads SNEGSKA (reference sequence). V was cut by 2 bases and J by 8 bases, with 19 bases left in between. The CDR3 sequence: CSARPNPGVVDEQFF. The CDR3 DNA follows: TGCAGTGCTAGACCTAACCCGGGAGTTGTGGATGAGCAGTTCTTC.

This clonotype was counted between two and nine times. This chain uses TRBV3-1 with TRBJ2-5, with unresolved D. V shed 0 bases and J shed 12 bases, with 11 bases lying between them. Germline values: CDR1 LGHDT, CDR2 YNNKEL (reference sequence). The CDR3 has 12 amino acids. The CDR3 spells CASSQDVVQKYF. CDR3 DNA sequence: TGTGCCAGCAGCCAAGATGTAGTACAGAAGTACTTC.

This clonotype showed up many times. The V and J genes are TRBV12-3 or TRBV12-4 and TRBJ2-4; D not resolved. CDR3 length: 16 amino acids. V was cut by 8 bases and J by 0 bases, with 17 bases left in between. The CDR3 here is CASGPQFSLAKNIQYF. CDR3 in DNA: TGTGCCAGCGGGCCCCAGTTTTCTCTAGCCAAAAACATTCAGTACTTC.

The chain couples TRBV30 to TRBJ2-5; 10 nucleotides align to TRBD2. Germline-derived CDR1 and CDR2 are GTSNPN and SVGIG (reference sequence). This CDR3 has 16 residues. J was trimmed by 5 bases and V by 0 bases; bases with no gene match: 9. CDR3 in amino acids: CAWSVGQRGGPETQYF. DNA for the CDR3: TGTGCCTGGAGTGTTGGTCAGCGGGGGGGCCCGGAGACCCAGTACTTC.

The gene calls are TRBV29-1 and TRBJ2-6; TRBD1 is a possible D gene (6 bases). Germline V gene lookup returns CDR1 SQVTM and CDR2 ANQGSEA. The CDR3 is 14 amino acids. V was shortened by 4 bases and J by 2 bases, with 9 bases between the two germline ends. In DNA form, the CDR3 reads TGCAGCGTTGGCCCAGGGGCTGGGGCCAACGTCCTGACTTTC. Translated, it gives CSVGPGAGANVLTF. The full variable domain, its missing parts supplied by reference TRBV29-1 and TRBJ2-6, is SAVISQKPSRDICQRGTSLTIQCQVDSQVTMMFWYRQQPGQSLTLIATANQGSEATYESGFVIDKFPISRPNLTFSTLTVSNMSPEDSSIYLCSVGPGAGANVLTFGAGSRLTVL.

This clonotype appeared many times. The chain couples TRBV5-1 to TRBJ2-2; D is perhaps TRBD1 or TRBD2 (5 bases each). Germline CDR1 reads SGHRS; CDR2 reads YFSETQ. This CDR3 has 15 residues. The V and J ends lost 5 bases and 1 base respectively, with 12 bases between them. The CDR3 DNA reads as TGCGCCAGCAGGCCGGGACGCCGGAACACCGGGGAGCTGTTTTTT. It codes for CASRPGRRNTGELFF.

The V call is TRBV4-2, the J call TRBJ2-6; weak D call: TRBD2 (5 bases). This CDR3 is 16 amino acids long. Trimming removed 5 bases at V and 2 bases at J, with 13 bases between. Germline CDR1 is LGHNA and CDR2 is YNFKEQ. CDR3 coding DNA: TGTGCCAGCAGCTTGACGGCGGGTCCTGGGGCCAACGTCCTGACTTTC. It encodes CASSLTAGPGANVLTF.

This clonotype was counted ten times or more. The V and J genes are TRBV28 and TRBJ2-1, with 10 bases identical to TRBD2. Per the germline V gene, CDR1 is MDHEN and CDR2 is SYDVKM. Trimming cost V 6 bases and J 2 bases; bases outside gene matches: 4. CDR3 length equals 15 residues. CDR3 nucleotides: TGTGCCAGCAGCCCAAGCGGGGGGGCCTACAATGAGCAGTTCTTC. Protein product: CASSPSGGAYNEQFF.

This clonotype was picked up many times. The J gene is TRBJ2-1, the V gene TRBV7-9; possibly TRBD1 for D (6 bases). Germline CDR1 reads SEHNR; CDR2 reads FQNEAQ (reference sequence). CDR3 length: 15 amino acids. V was shortened by 0 bases and J by 0 bases, with 6 bases between the two germline ends. The CDR3, as DNA: TGTGCCAGCAGCTTAGCGGGGGCCTCCTACAATGAGCAGTTCTTC. Amino acids: CASSLAGASYNEQFF.